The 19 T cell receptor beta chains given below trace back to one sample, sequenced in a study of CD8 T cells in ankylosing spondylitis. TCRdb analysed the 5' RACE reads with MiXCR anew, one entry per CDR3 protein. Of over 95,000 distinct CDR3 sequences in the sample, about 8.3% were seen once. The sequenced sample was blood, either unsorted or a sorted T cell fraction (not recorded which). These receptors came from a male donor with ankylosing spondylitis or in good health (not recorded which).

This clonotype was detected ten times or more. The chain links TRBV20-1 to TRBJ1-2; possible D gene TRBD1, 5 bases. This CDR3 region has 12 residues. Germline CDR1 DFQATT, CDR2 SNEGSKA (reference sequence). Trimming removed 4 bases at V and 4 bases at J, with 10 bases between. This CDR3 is CSAKQGFYGYTF. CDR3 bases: TGCAGTGCTAAGCAGGGCTTCTATGGCTACACCTTC.

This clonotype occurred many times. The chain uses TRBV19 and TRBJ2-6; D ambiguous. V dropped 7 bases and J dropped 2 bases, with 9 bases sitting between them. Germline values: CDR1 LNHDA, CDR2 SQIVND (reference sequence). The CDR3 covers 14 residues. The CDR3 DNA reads TGTGCCAGTAAACCCCTTACTGGGGCCAACGTCCTGACTTTC. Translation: CASKPLTGANVLTF.

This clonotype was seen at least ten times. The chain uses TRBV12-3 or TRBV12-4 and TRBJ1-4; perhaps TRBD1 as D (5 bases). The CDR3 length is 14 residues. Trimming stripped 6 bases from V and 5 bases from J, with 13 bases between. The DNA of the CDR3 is TGTGCCAGCAGAGGCGGGGCGAGGAATGAAAAACTGTTTTTT. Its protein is CASRGGARNEKLFF.

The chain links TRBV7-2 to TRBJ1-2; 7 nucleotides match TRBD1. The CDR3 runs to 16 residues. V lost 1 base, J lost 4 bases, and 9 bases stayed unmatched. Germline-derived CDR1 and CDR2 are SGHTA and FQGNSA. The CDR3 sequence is CASSLVGQVGGYGYTF. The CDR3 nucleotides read TGTGCCAGCAGCTTAGTTGGACAGGTTGGGGGCTATGGCTACACCTTC.

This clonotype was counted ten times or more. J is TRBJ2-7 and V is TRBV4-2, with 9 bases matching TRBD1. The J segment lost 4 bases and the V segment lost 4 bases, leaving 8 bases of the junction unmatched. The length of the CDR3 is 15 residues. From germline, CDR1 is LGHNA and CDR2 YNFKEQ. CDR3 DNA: TGTGCCAGCAGCCCCGCGACAGGGGGAGAGTACGAGCAGTACTTC. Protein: CASSPATGGEYEQYF.

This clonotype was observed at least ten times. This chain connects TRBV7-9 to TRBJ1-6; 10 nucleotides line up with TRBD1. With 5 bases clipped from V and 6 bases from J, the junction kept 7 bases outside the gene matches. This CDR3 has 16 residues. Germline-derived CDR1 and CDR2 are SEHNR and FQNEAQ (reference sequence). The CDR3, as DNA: TGTGCCAGCAGCGCTGGGACAGGGGCCCTTAATTCACCCCTCCACTTT. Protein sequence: CASSAGTGALNSPLHF.

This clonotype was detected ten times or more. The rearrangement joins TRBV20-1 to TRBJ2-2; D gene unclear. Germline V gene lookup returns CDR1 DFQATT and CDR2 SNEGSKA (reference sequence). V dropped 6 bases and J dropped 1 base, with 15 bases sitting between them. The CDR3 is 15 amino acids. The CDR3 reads CSALSGRMNTGELFF. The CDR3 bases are TGCAGTGCCCTTTCAGGAAGAATGAACACCGGGGAGCTGTTTTTT.

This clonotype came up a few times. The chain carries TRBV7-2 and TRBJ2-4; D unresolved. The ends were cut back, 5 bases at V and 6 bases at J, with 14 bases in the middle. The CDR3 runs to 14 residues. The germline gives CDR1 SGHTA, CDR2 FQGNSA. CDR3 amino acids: CASSPIGGLNIQYF. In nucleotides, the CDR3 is TGTGCCAGCAGCCCGATAGGCGGATTAAACATTCAGTACTTC. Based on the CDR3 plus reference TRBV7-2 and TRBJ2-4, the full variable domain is GAGVSQSPSNKVTEKGKDVELRCDPISGHTALYWYRQSLGQGLEFLIYFQGNSAPDKSGLPSDRFSAERTGGSVSTLTIQRTQQEDSAVYLCASSPIGGLNIQYFGAGTRLSVL.

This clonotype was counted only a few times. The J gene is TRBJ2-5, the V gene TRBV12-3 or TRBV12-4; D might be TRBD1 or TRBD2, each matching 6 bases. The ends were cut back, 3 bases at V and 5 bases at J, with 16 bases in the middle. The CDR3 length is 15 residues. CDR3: CASSFPGALGETQYF. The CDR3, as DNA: TGTGCCAGCAGTTTCCCGGGGGCCCTTGGGGAGACCCAGTACTTC.

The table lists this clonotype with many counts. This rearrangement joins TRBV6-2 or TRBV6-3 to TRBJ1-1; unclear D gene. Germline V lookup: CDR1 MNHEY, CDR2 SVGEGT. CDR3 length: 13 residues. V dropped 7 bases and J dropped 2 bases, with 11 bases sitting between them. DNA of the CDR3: TGTGCCAGCACCCCGACACATAACACTGAAGCTTTCTTT. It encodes CASTPTHNTEAFF.

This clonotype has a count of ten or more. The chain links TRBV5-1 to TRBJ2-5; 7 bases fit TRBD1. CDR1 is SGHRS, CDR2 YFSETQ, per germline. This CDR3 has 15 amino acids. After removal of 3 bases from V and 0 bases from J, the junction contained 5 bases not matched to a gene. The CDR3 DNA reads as TGCGCCAGCAGCTCCGACAGGGTGTACCAAGAGACCCAGTACTTC. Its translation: CASSSDRVYQETQYF.

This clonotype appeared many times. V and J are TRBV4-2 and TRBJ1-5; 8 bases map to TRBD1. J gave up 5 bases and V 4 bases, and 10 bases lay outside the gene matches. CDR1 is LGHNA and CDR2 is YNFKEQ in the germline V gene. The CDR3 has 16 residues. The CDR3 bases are TGTGCCAGCAGCCCCCAAGACAGGGGCTTCGATCAGCCCCAGCATTTT. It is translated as CASSPQDRGFDQPQHF.

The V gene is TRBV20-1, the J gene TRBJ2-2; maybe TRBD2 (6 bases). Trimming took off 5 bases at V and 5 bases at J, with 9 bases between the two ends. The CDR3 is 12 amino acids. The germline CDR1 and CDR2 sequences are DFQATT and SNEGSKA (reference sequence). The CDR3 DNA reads TGCAGTGCTGGACGGGGGACCGGGGAGCTGTTTTTT. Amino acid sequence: CSAGRGTGELFF.

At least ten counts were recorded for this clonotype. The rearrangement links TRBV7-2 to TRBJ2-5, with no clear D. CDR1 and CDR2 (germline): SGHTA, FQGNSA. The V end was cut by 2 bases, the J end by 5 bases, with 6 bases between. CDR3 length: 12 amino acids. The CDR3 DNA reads TGTGCCAGCAGCTTACAACGGGAGACCCAGTACTTC. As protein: CASSLQRETQYF.

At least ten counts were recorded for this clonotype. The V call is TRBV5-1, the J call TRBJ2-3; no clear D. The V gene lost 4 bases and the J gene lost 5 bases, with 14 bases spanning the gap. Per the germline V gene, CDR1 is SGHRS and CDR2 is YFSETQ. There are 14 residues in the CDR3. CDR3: CASSLGAGRDTQYF. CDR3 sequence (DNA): TGCGCCAGCAGCCTGGGCGCCGGCCGAGATACGCAGTATTTT.

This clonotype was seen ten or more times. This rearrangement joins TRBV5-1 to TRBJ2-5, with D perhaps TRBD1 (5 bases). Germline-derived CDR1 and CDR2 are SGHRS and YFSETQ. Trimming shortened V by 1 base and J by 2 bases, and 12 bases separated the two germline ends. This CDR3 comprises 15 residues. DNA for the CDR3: TGCGCCAGCAGCTTGAATCCGCAGGGTCAAGAGACCCAGTACTTC. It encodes CASSLNPQGQETQYF.

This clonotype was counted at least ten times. For the CDR3, the DNA is TGTGCCAGCAGTTCTACGTCCGGGACAGGACGCTACGAGCAGTACTTC. Amino acids: CASSSTSGTGRYEQYF. V is TRBV7-8 and J is TRBJ2-7; 8 bases map to TRBD1. Germline V gene sequence: CDR1 SGHVS, CDR2 FQNEAQ. This CDR3 contains 16 residues. Trimming removed 6 bases from V and 3 bases from J; junction bases left unmatched: 13.

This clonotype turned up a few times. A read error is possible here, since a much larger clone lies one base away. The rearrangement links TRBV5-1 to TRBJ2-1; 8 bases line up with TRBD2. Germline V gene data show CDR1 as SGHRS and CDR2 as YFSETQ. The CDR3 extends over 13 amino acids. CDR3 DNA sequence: TGCGTCAGCTTTGCTAGCGGGTACAATGAGCAGTTCTTC. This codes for CVSFASGYNEQFF.

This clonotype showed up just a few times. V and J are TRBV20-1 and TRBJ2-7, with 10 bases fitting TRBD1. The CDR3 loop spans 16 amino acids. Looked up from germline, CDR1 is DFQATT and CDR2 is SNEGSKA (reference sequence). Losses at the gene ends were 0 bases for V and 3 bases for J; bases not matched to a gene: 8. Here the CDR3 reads CSARDTRDRGNYEQYF. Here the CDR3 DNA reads TGCAGTGCTAGAGACACGAGGGACAGGGGAAACTACGAGCAGTACTTC.